Listed below are T cell receptor beta chains from one sample, sequenced in a study of response to subunit inactivated influenza vaccine. TCRdb re-called the RT-PCR reads with MiXCR, one entry per CDR3 protein. The sample consists of around 520,000 distinct CDR3 sequences, about 25% of them appearing once. The sequenced sample was CD4+ T cells sorted from PBMCs, obtained 4 to 6 days after vaccination. The source of these receptors is a man aged 50 to 60 who received an inactivated influenza vaccine. The CDR3 runs from the conserved cysteine through the conserved F or W. D genes are given only for firm matches. The size entry is marked missing in some rows and otherwise reads once, few, many or a size class.

len	d_gene	v_gene	j_gene	abundance	CDR3nt	CDR3aa
13	.	TRBV20-1	TRBJ1-2	few	TGCAGTGCTCCGGACAGTCGCAACTATGGCTACACCTTC	CSAPDSRNYGYTF
12	.	TRBV3-1	TRBJ2-2	many	TGTGCCAGCAGCCAATCTTGGGGGGAGCTGTTTTTT	CASSQSWGELFF
14	.	TRBV20-1	TRBJ2-3	few	TGCAGTGCGGCTGCGACGGGGGTCACAGATACGCAGTATTTT	CSAAATGVTDTQYF
15	.	TRBV12-3/TRBV12-4	TRBJ1-6	.	TGTGCCAGCAGTTCAAAAGACACTTATAATTCACCCCTCCACTTT	CASSSKDTYNSPLHF
16	.	TRBV12-3/TRBV12-4	TRBJ2-7	.	TGTGCCAGCAGTGATCATGGACAAGGGCTCCCTTACGAGCAGTACTTC	CASSDHGQGLPYEQYF
15	.	TRBV6-1	TRBJ2-7	.	TGTGCCAGCAGCTTGGGACCAACCTTCTCCTACGAGCAGTACTTC	CASSLGPTFSYEQYF
14	TRBD2	TRBV29-1	TRBJ2-7	.	TGCAGCGGTAGGACAGGGACTAGCGTCTACGAGCAGTACTTC	CSGRTGTSVYEQYF
17	TRBD2	TRBV15	TRBJ2-5	many	TGTGCCACCAGCAGAAGAGCGGGAACGGGTTTGGGGGAGACCCAGTACTTC	CATSRRAGTGLGETQYF
12	.	TRBV29-1	TRBJ2-5	once	TGCAGCGTTGAACGAGGGCGAGAGACCCAGTACTTC	CSVERGRETQYF
14	TRBD1	TRBV12-3/TRBV12-4	TRBJ1-1	few	TGTGCCAGCAGGGCCGGGACAGGGGGAGTTCGGGCTTTCTTT	CASRAGTGGVRAFF
15	.	TRBV24-1	TRBJ2-2	few	TGTGCCACCAGTGACCCGAACAGGAACACCGGGGAGCTGTTTTTT	CATSDPNRNTGELFF
11	.	TRBV29-1	TRBJ2-1	few	TGCAGCGTTGTCCCCCTCAATGAGCAGTTCTTC	CSVVPLNEQFF
15	.	TRBV27	TRBJ2-5	few	TGTGCCAGCAGTTTATTGGGTAGAAGCAGGGAGACCCAGTACTTC	CASSLLGRSRETQYF
14	.	TRBV2	TRBJ1-4	.	TGTGCCAGCAGTGAATACGACGTTAATGAAAAACTGTTTTTT	CASSEYDVNEKLFF
14	.	TRBV5-8	TRBJ2-7	.	TGTGCCAGCAACTTGGACCTCGGGGTGGACGAGCAGTACTTC	CASNLDLGVDEQYF
12	TRBD1	TRBV20-1	TRBJ1-2	.	TGCAGTGCTCAGGACAGGGCAGATGGCTACACCTTC	CSAQDRADGYTF
15	TRBD2	TRBV6-5	TRBJ2-1	few	TGTGCCAGCAGTTATAGGCGGGAGGGCCTGAATGAGCAGTTCTTC	CASSYRREGLNEQFF
14	TRBD2	TRBV20-1	TRBJ2-7	.	TGCAGTGCTAGAACTGGACTAGCGAGCTACGAGCAGTACTTC	CSARTGLASYEQYF
15	TRBD1	TRBV12-3/TRBV12-4	TRBJ2-5	.	TGTGCCAGCAGATTTTCGGGACAGCCACAAGAGACCCAGTACTTC	CASRFSGQPQETQYF
15	.	TRBV5-5	TRBJ2-5	.	TGTGCCAGCAGCTTGGCGGCGGGGTTCGCAGAGACCCAGTACTTC	CASSLAAGFAETQYF
12	.	TRBV3-1	TRBJ1-2	few	TGTGCCAGCAGCCAGGGGGTTCGTGGCTACACCTTC	CASSQGVRGYTF
13	.	TRBV12-3/TRBV12-4	TRBJ1-5	.	TGTGCCAGCAGTTTAACGGACAATCAGCCCCAGCATTTT	CASSLTDNQPQHF
13	.	TRBV5-1	TRBJ2-7	.	TGCGCCAGCAGCTCGACAGACTACTACGAGCAGTACTTC	CASSSTDYYEQYF
12	.	TRBV7-9	TRBJ2-7	.	TGTGCCAGCAGTATCAGGGACTACGAGCAGTACTTC	CASSIRDYEQYF
16	.	TRBV29-1	TRBJ2-1	many	TGCAGCGTTGTCCTTCGTGGAGCCTCCTTAGGCTATGAGCAGTTCTTC	CSVVLRGASLGYEQFF
14	TRBD2	TRBV14	TRBJ2-1	few	TGTGCCAGCAGCGAGCGGGAGCCTGTCAATGAGCAGTTCTTC	CASSEREPVNEQFF
13	.	TRBV30	TRBJ2-7	few	TGTGCCTGGAGGCCAGCCGGGAGCTACGAGCAGTACTTC	CAWRPAGSYEQYF
15	.	TRBV6-1	TRBJ2-6	few	TGTGCCAGCAGCCCCCCGAGATCTGGGGCCAACGTCCTGACTTTC	CASSPPRSGANVLTF
15	.	TRBV7-9	TRBJ1-1	few	TGTGCCAGCAGCTTATGGCAGGGGCGCGAAATCTCGGCTTTCTTT	CASSLWQGREISAFF
15	TRBD1	TRBV20-1	TRBJ2-5	few	TGCAGTGCTAGACCAGACAGGGGGGTATTTGAGACCCAGTACTTC	CSARPDRGVFETQYF
16	.	TRBV6-1	TRBJ2-1	.	TGTGCCAGTGACCCGGGTAGGGGGAGCTCCTACAATGAGCAGTTCTTC	CASDPGRGSSYNEQFF
13	.	TRBV5-1	TRBJ2-1	many	TGCGCCAGCAGCTTGGCAACGGTTAATGAGCAGTTCTTC	CASSLATVNEQFF
12	.	TRBV29-1	TRBJ2-5	.	TGCAGCGTTGCGGCAGTGCTAGAGACCCAGTACTTC	CSVAAVLETQYF
15	TRBD2	TRBV27	TRBJ2-2	.	TGTGCCAGCAGTCGCGGGACTACGAACACCGGGGAGCTGTTTTTT	CASSRGTTNTGELFF
15	.	TRBV5-1	TRBJ2-7	few	TGCGCCAGCAGCTTGCAAGACGGGGCCTCCTACGAGCAGTACTTC	CASSLQDGASYEQYF
15	.	TRBV20-1	TRBJ2-2	few	TGCAGTGCTAGAATGGGGGACGAGAACACCGGGGAGCTGTTTTTT	CSARMGDENTGELFF
15	.	TRBV27	TRBJ1-2	few	TGTGCCAGCAGTAACTACCCGGGGGGCGGCTATGGCTACACCTTC	CASSNYPGGGYGYTF
18	TRBD2	TRBV3-1	TRBJ2-5	.	TGTGCCAGCAGCCGTGGGACTAGCGGGGGGGCTTGGATCGAGACCCAGTACTTC	CASSRGTSGGAWIETQYF
15	.	TRBV9	TRBJ1-1	.	TGTGCCAGCAGCGTAGGAGGGGGGCAGGGCACTGAAGCTTTCTTT	CASSVGGGQGTEAFF
14	TRBD1	TRBV6-1	TRBJ1-1	few	TGTGCCAGCCGATTGGACAGGGTGGTTACTGAAGCTTTCTTT	CASRLDRVVTEAFF
15	.	TRBV2	TRBJ2-2	.	TGTGCCAGCACGAGAGAATTAGGGGGAACCGGGGAGCTGTTTTTT	CASTRELGGTGELFF
16	.	TRBV7-8	TRBJ2-3	.	TGTGCCAGCAGCGCGGGACTCCACACAAGGGGAGTTACGCAGTATTTT	CASSAGLHTRGVTQYF
16	TRBD1	TRBV29-1	TRBJ2-3	.	TGCAGCGTTGAAAGTCCCCGGGACAGCCCTACATATACGCAGTATTTT	CSVESPRDSPTYTQYF
15	TRBD1	TRBV10-3	TRBJ2-5	few	TGTGCCATCAGTGAGAGACAGGGGGCGCGGGAGACCCAGTACTTC	CAISERQGARETQYF
15	TRBD1	TRBV20-1	TRBJ1-2	few	TGCAGTGCTAGAGGCCGGGACAGGGCACGGGGTGGCTACACCTTC	CSARGRDRARGGYTF